The 3 T cell receptor beta chains below were found in one sample sequenced in a study of shared clonotypes between healthy human individuals. Profiled with immunoSEQ multiplex PCR; TCRdb holds only in-frame clones, not every one. The repertoire holds hundreds of thousands of clones, approximately 74% seen once, with approximately 1.7% in the top ten. The sequenced sample was memory CD4+ T cells sorted from blood. Noted subset: CD45RA-negative fraction. Source of these receptors: a woman aged 30 to 39 in good health.

The CDR3 here is CASREIAGVSDTQYF. In DNA, the CDR3 is TGCGCCAGCAGAGAGATAGCGGGAGTGTCGGATACGCAGTATTTT. The rearrangement joins TRBV5-1 to TRBJ2-3; TRBD2 agrees at 9 bases. This CDR3 region has 15 residues. From germline, CDR1 is SGHRS and CDR2 YFSETQ. Germline trimming cut 5 bases from V and 6 bases from J; bases unmatched to any gene: 10. Drawing the rest from reference TRBV5-1 and TRBJ2-3, the complete variable domain is KAGVTQTPRYLIKTRGQQVTLSCSPISGHRSVSWYQQTPGQGLQFLFEYFSETQRNKGNFPGRFSGRQFSNSRSEMNVSTLELGDSALYLCASREIAGVSDTQYFGPGTRLTVL.

This chain links TRBV19 with TRBJ1-1, with a possible D match to TRBD1 (6 bases). The germline gives CDR1 LNHDA, CDR2 SQIVND (reference sequence). The CDR3 is 15 amino acids. With 6 bases removed from V and 2 bases from J, the gap between germline ends came to 16 bases. The CDR3 loop reads CASSQTGWGNTEAFF. In DNA form, the CDR3 reads TGTGCCAGTAGCCAGACAGGATGGGGTAACACTGAAGCTTTCTTT. The whole variable domain, remainder taken from reference TRBV19 and TRBJ1-1, is DGGITQSPKYLFRKEGQNVTLSCEQNLNHDAMYWYRQDPGQGLRLIYYSQIVNDFQKGDIAEGYSVSREKKESFPLTVTSAQKNPTAFYLCASSQTGWGNTEAFFGQGTRLTVV.

This chain connects TRBV10-3 to TRBJ1-4, with 8 bases fitting TRBD1. The germline CDR1 and CDR2 sequences are ENHRY and SYGVKD. Losses at the gene ends were 3 bases for V and 4 bases for J; bases not matched to a gene: 7. The CDR3 is 16 residues long. In DNA, the CDR3 is TGTGCCATCAGTGAACGGGGGACAGGCCTTAATGAAAAACTGTTTTTT. Protein sequence: CAISERGTGLNEKLFF.